These 16 T cell receptor beta chains share one sample of origin, sequenced in a study of response to subunit inactivated influenza vaccine. One entry per CDR3 protein results from TCRdb running MiXCR on the RT-PCR reads. The sample has a few hundred thousand distinct CDR3 sequences; over 9% are singletons. This sample was also put to use in a study of T cells expressing NK-cell markers. That work states: Making the TCR beta cDNA relied on 5'RACE template switching with UMIs.

Here the sequenced sample was PBMCs from blood, taken on the day of vaccination. These receptors were taken from a man over 45 who received an inactivated influenza vaccine.

This clonotype was seen more than once but under ten times. The rearrangement joins TRBV2 to TRBJ2-2, with unresolved D. This CDR3 is 12 amino acids long. Trimming cost V 7 bases and J 5 bases, with 8 bases left between them. CDR1 is SNHLY and CDR2 is FYNNEI in the germline V gene. CDR3 region: CASTSGTGELFF. In DNA form, the CDR3 reads TGTGCCAGCACATCCGGAACCGGGGAGCTGTTTTTT.

A word on this clonotype: This may be a read error: a much more frequent sequence differs by one nucleotide. This chain links TRBV20-1 with TRBJ2-7; D possibly corresponds to TRBD1 (5 bases). The CDR3 totals 14 residues. Per the germline V gene, CDR1 is DFQATT and CDR2 is SNEGSKA (reference sequence). Trimming took 3 bases from V and 2 from J, leaving 14 bases between them. Here the CDR3 DNA reads TGCAGTGCTAGGGTGGCAAGGGGAACCTACGAGCAGTACTTC. It yields the protein CSARVARGTYEQYF.

The gene calls are TRBV5-1 and TRBJ2-3; unclear D gene. The CDR3 sequence is 16 residues long. Germline V lookup: CDR1 SGHRS, CDR2 YFSETQ. V lost 6 bases, J lost 0 bases, and 17 bases lay in between. The DNA for the CDR3 is TGCGCCAGCATCCGAGGAGCTGGGCTAAGCACAGATACGCAGTATTTT. Translating it yields CASIRGAGLSTDTQYF. Together with reference TRBV5-1 and TRBJ2-3, the CDR3 gives the full variable domain: KAGVTQTPRYLIKTRGQQVTLSCSPISGHRSVSWYQQTPGQGLQFLFEYFSETQRNKGNFPGRFSGRQFSNSRSEMNVSTLELGDSALYLCASIRGAGLSTDTQYFGPGTRLTVL.

On this clonotype: This sequence may be a read error, since a much larger clone differs from it by one base. The CDR3 sequence: CASSAGGNKQFF. CDR3 DNA sequence: TGTGCCAGCAGTGCCGGGGGCAATAAGCAGTTCTTC. The chain couples TRBV2 to TRBJ2-1; either TRBD1 or TRBD2 may supply D (6 bases each). There are 12 residues in the CDR3. The germline V gene encodes CDR1 SNHLY and CDR2 FYNNEI. Drawing the rest from reference TRBV2 and TRBJ2-1, the complete variable domain is EPEVTQTPSHQVTQMGQEVILRCVPISNHLYFYWYRQILGQKVEFLVSFYNNEISEKSEIFDDQFSVERPDGSNFTLKIRSTKLEDSAMYFCASSAGGNKQFFGPGTRLTVL.

The chain uses TRBV11-1 and TRBJ2-5; D unclear. This CDR3 has 13 amino acids. CDR1 and CDR2 (germline): SGHAT, FQDESV (reference sequence). The germline V and J ends were trimmed by 4 bases and 10 bases, with 16 bases remaining between them. In DNA, the CDR3 is TGTGCCAGCAGCTCCGGAACTAAGGGTGGCCAGTACTTC. It specifies CASSSGTKGGQYF.

In its sample, this clonotype was seen a few times. This chain connects TRBV5-1 to TRBJ2-5, with D possibly matching TRBD1 (5 bases). Germline V lookup: CDR1 SGHRS, CDR2 YFSETQ. CDR3 length equals 15 residues. V was pared by 0 bases and J by 1 base, with 10 bases between. CDR3 sequence: CASSLGGSSQETQYF. The CDR3 DNA sequence: TGCGCCAGCAGCTTGGGGGGCTCGTCCCAAGAGACCCAGTACTTC.

This clonotype was seen only a few times. This rearrangement joins TRBV20-1 to TRBJ2-1, with 7 bases identical to TRBD2. The CDR3 is made up of 14 amino acids. J lost 10 bases, V lost 0 bases, and 9 bases had no gene match. Germline V gene data show CDR1 as DFQATT and CDR2 as SNEGSKA (reference sequence). The CDR3, as DNA: TGCAGTGCTAGAGATCTGGGACTAACGTTGGAGCAGTTCTTC. Translated, it gives CSARDLGLTLEQFF.

This clonotype was observed a handful of times. This rearrangement joins TRBV12-3 or TRBV12-4 to TRBJ1-5; 10 bases are a match to TRBD1. Losses at the gene ends were 6 bases for V and 4 bases for J; bases not matched to a gene: 3. The CDR3 is 14 amino acids. This chain's CDR3 is CASRSGQGNQPQHF. CDR3 in DNA: TGTGCCAGCAGATCGGGACAGGGGAATCAGCCCCAGCATTTT.

This clonotype has a handful of counts. V is TRBV24-1 and J is TRBJ2-5; no reliable D call. Per the germline V gene, CDR1 is KGHDR and CDR2 is SFDVKD. V lost 1 base, J lost 5 bases, and 10 bases lay in between. The CDR3 extends over 14 amino acids. The DNA of the CDR3 is TGTGCCACCAGTGATTTAAAAGGTCCCGAGACCCAGTACTTC. It encodes CATSDLKGPETQYF.

Only a few counts were recorded for this clonotype. The chain recombines TRBV19 with TRBJ2-1; no clear D. The germline V gene encodes CDR1 LNHDA and CDR2 SQIVND (reference sequence). V was clipped by 1 base and J by 8 bases, with 15 bases between them. The CDR3 has 15 residues. This CDR3 reads CASSIVGLFSHEQFF. The CDR3 DNA is TGTGCCAGTAGTATAGTCGGGCTCTTCAGCCATGAGCAGTTCTTC.

This rearrangement joins TRBV9 to TRBJ2-1, with D perhaps TRBD2 (5 bases). Deletions cut 3 bases from V and 0 bases from J, with 10 bases between. Germline CDR1 is SGDLS and CDR2 is YYNGEE. The CDR3 has 15 residues. The chain's CDR3 is CASSALGSSYNEQFF. The CDR3 DNA reads TGTGCCAGCAGCGCCCTAGGGAGCTCCTACAATGAGCAGTTCTTC.

The J gene is TRBJ1-1, the V gene TRBV19; D call uncertain. This CDR3 has 12 amino acids. Germline V gene lookup returns CDR1 LNHDA and CDR2 SQIVND (reference sequence). V lost 5 bases, J lost 7 bases, and 11 bases lay in between. The CDR3 DNA reads as TGTGCCAGTAGTGATCACGGTCATGAAGCTTTCTTT. It yields the protein CASSDHGHEAFF.

This sequence joins TRBV20-1 and TRBJ1-1; 7 nucleotides match TRBD1. Unmatched junction bases numbered 2, after V lost 3 bases and J lost 1 base. Germline V gene sequence: CDR1 DFQATT, CDR2 SNEGSKA (reference sequence). The CDR3 length is 13 residues. This chain's CDR3 is CSARRTGNTEAFF. The CDR3, as DNA: TGCAGTGCTAGGAGGACAGGGAACACTGAAGCTTTCTTT.

Concerning this clonotype itself: A read error is possible here, since a much larger clone lies one base away. The chain couples TRBV7-2 to TRBJ1-5; D remains ambiguous. CDR1 and CDR2 (germline): SGHTA, FQGNSA. CDR3 length: 15 amino acids. This chain's CDR3 is CACSPTGSSNQPQHF. The CDR3 DNA is TGTGCCTGCAGCCCCACCGGCAGTAGCAATCAGCCCCAGCATTTT.

The CDR3 DNA sequence: TGTGCCAGCAATTGGGGGAGGGCCCACAATGAGCAGTTCTTC. It translates to CASNWGRAHNEQFF. The chain employs TRBV27 and TRBJ2-1; 7 bases are shared with TRBD2. Germline trimming cut 7 bases from V and 5 bases from J; bases unmatched to any gene: 8. The CDR3 contains 14 residues. Germline lookup yields CDR1 MNHEY and CDR2 SMNVEV (reference sequence).

V gene TRBV3-1 combines with J gene TRBJ2-3, with 8 bases that match TRBD2. CDR1 and CDR2 from the germline V gene are LGHDT and YNNKEL (reference sequence). This CDR3 contains 16 residues. After removal of 6 bases from V and 2 bases from J, the junction contained 10 bases not matched to a gene. The chain's CDR3 is CASSPAGGFITDTQYF. CDR3 DNA: TGTGCCAGCAGTCCCGCGGGAGGCTTTATCACAGATACGCAGTATTTT.